Below, 8 T cell receptor beta chains from the same sample are listed, as sequenced in a study. TCRdb ran MiXCR on the 5' RACE reads and lists one entry per CDR3 protein. The data contain approximately 47,000 distinct CDR3 sequences, around 28% of them seen just once; the ten biggest clones take up roughly 2%. Sequencing was carried out using naive CD4+ T cells sorted from blood. Sample subset: naive CD4+ T cells, CD4+CD45RA+CD25-. The source of these receptors is a female donor with breast cancer.

This rearrangement joins TRBV12-3 or TRBV12-4 to TRBJ2-7, with D perhaps TRBD1 (6 bases). Trimming took 7 bases from V and 2 from J, leaving 12 bases between them. CDR3 size: 13 residues. CDR3 region: CASTRDTTYEQYF. CDR3 coding DNA: TGTGCCAGCACCCGGGACACCACCTACGAGCAGTACTTC.

This clonotype appeared a single time. J is TRBJ1-3 and V is TRBV5-1, with D unresolved. The germline V and J ends were trimmed by 2 bases and 3 bases, with 9 bases remaining between them. The CDR3 sequence is 14 residues long. Germline values: CDR1 SGHRS, CDR2 YFSETQ. This CDR3 reads CASSFIGVGNTIYF. CDR3 bases: TGCGCCAGCAGCTTCATCGGGGTTGGAAACACCATATATTTT.

The rearrangement joins TRBV20-1 to TRBJ2-1, with D tentatively TRBD1 (7 bases). Trimming took 2 bases from V and 3 from J, leaving 14 bases between them. The CDR3 length is 15 residues. The germline V gene encodes CDR1 DFQATT and CDR2 SNEGSKA (reference sequence). The CDR3 coding sequence is TGCAGTGCTAGACCCGGGGGACAGCACTACAATGAGCAGTTCTTC. It specifies CSARPGGQHYNEQFF.

This chain links TRBV20-1 with TRBJ2-3, with 10 bases aligning to TRBD1. The CDR3 is 15 amino acids. Germline trimming cut 3 bases from V and 4 bases from J; bases unmatched to any gene: 7. Per the germline V gene, CDR1 is DFQATT and CDR2 is SNEGSKA (reference sequence). The CDR3 coding sequence is TGCAGTGCTAGGGAGGACAGGGGGTGCGCAGATACGCAGTATTTT. Translation: CSAREDRGCADTQYF.

This chain connects TRBV25-1 to TRBJ1-2; weak D call: TRBD1 (5 bases). Germline CDR1 is MGHDK and CDR2 is SYGVNS. The CDR3 extends over 15 amino acids. Trimming shortened V by 2 bases and J by 0 bases, and 10 bases separated the two germline ends. The CDR3 here is CASSEGTSANYGYTF. In DNA, the CDR3 is TGTGCCAGCAGTGAAGGGACGTCGGCTAACTATGGCTACACCTTC.

Details on this clonotype: One end of the junction varies from germline; a read error may be responsible. V gene TRBV2 combines with J gene TRBJ2-4; 8 positions match TRBD2. Germline-derived CDR1 and CDR2 are SNHLY and FYNNEI. The CDR3 spans 14 residues. This chain's CDR3 is CTSGGHLAKNIQYF. CDR3 DNA: TGTACCAGCGGGGGACACTTAGCCAAAAACATTCAGTACTTC.

This clonotype was observed many times. The chain carries TRBV20-1 and TRBJ2-5, with 7 positions matching TRBD2. Germline lookup yields CDR1 DFQATT and CDR2 SNEGSKA (reference sequence). The CDR3 consists of 12 residues. V dropped 3 bases and J dropped 5; count of bases not matched to a gene: 3. The CDR3 region is CSASPGRETQYF. Here the CDR3 DNA reads TGCAGTGCTAGCCCCGGGAGGGAGACCCAGTACTTC.

The CDR3: CASSPGRGGETQYF. The CDR3, as DNA: TGCGCCAGCAGCCCCGGGAGGGGTGGAGAGACCCAGTACTTC. The chain employs TRBV5-1 and TRBJ2-5, with TRBD2 matching 8 bases. The CDR3 length is 14 residues. Germline V gene sequence: CDR1 SGHRS, CDR2 YFSETQ. V shed 4 bases and J 4 bases; nucleotides not matched to a gene: 6.